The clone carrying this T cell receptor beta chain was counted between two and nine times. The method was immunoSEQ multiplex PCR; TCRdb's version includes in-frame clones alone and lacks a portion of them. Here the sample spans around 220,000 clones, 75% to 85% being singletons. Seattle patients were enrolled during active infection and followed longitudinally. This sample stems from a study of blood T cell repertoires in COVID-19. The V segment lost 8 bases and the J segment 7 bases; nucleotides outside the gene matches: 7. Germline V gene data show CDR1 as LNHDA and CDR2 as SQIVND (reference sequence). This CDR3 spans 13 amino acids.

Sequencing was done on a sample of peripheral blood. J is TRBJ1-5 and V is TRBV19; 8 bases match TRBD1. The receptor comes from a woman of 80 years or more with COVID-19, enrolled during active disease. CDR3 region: CASGDRGGQPQHF. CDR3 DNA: TGTGCCAGTGGAGACAGGGGCGGACAGCCCCAGCATTTT.